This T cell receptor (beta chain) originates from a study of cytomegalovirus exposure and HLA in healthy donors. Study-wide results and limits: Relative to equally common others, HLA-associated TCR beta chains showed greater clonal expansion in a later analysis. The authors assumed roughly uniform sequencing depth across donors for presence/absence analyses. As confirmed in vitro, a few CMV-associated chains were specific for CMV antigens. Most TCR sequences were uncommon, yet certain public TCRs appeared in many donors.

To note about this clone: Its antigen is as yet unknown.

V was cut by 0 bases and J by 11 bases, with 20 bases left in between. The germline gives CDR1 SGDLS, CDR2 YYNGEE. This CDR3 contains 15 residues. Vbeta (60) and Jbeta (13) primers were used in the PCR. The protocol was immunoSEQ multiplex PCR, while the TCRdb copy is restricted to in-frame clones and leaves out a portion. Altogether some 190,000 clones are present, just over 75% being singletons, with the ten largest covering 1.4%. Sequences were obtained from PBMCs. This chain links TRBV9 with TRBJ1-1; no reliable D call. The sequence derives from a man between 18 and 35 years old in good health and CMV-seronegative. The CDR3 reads CASSVALAGSGGAFF. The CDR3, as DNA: TGTGCCAGCAGCGTAGCTCTGGCGGGGTCTGGTGGGGCTTTCTTT. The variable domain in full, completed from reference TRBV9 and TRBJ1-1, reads DSGVTQTPKHLITATGQRVTLRCSPRSGDLSVYWYQQSLDQGLQFLIQYYNGEERAKGNILERFSAQQFPDLHSELNLSSLELGDSALYFCASSVALAGSGGAFFGQGTRLTVV.